These T cell receptor beta chains were read from a single sample in a study of T cell repertoires in cytomegalovirus infection. TCRdb ran MiXCR on the reads and lists one entry per CDR3 protein. The table has about 740,000 distinct CDR3 sequences, roughly 35% seen once. The material sequenced was PBMCs. All receptors come from a human donor in good health (CMV status not recorded). Some clones in this sample may be carry-over from other donors' samples. The CDR3 runs from the conserved cysteine through the conserved F or W. D genes are given only for firm matches. The size field is filled for only some rows; it gives once, few, many or a size class.

j_gene | d_gene | abundance | v_gene | CDR3nt | CDR3aa
TRBJ2-3 | - | few | TRBV11-3 | TGTGCCAGCAGCTTAGGAAGTGAGACAGATACGCAGTATTTT | CASSLGSETDTQYF
TRBJ1-1 | - | few | TRBV6-6 | TGTGCCAGCAGTCCTGGAACCCTGTGGAACACTGAAGCTTTCTTT | CASSPGTLWNTEAFF
TRBJ1-5 | - | few | TRBV12-3/TRBV12-4 | TGTGCCAGCAGTTTGGGAGGGAGAGGGGGCAATCAGCCCCAGCATTTT | CASSLGGRGGNQPQHF
TRBJ2-4 | - | - | TRBV25-1 | TGTGCCAGCAGTGGCGAAAACATTCAGTACTTC | CASSGENIQYF
TRBJ1-1 | TRBD1 | - | TRBV7-6 | TGTGCCAGCAGCATCGACAGGGGAACTGAAGCTTTGTTT | CASSIDRGTEALF
TRBJ2-7 | - | - | TRBV5-1 | TGCGCCAGCAGCTCTCTAGGGAAATCCTACGAGCAGTACTTC | CASSSLGKSYEQYF
TRBJ2-2 | - | - | TRBV12-5 | TGTGCTAGTGGTCCCTGGGGAACAAACACCGGGGAGCTGTTTTTT | CASGPWGTNTGELFF
TRBJ1-5 | - | many | TRBV12-3/TRBV12-4 | TGTGCCAGCAGTAGCCTCTGGGGGGAAAGAGTGCCCCAGCATTTT | CASSSLWGERVPQHF
TRBJ1-5 | - | many | TRBV7-2 | TGTGCCAGCAGCATAATGGGGGGCGGTGGGAGTGCTCAGCCCCAGCATTTT | CASSIMGGGGSAQPQHF
TRBJ2-3 | TRBD2 | - | TRBV27 | TGTGCCAGCATTCGAGGACTAGGGACTACAGATACGCAGTATTTT | CASIRGLGTTDTQYF
TRBJ1-5 | TRBD1 | - | TRBV5-1 | TGCGCCAGCAGCGGGGACAGGGTAAGCAATCAGCCCCAGCATTTT | CASSGDRVSNQPQHF
TRBJ1-5 | - | - | TRBV20-1 | TGCAGTGCTATCCAGGGAGGGGGTCAGCCCCAGCATTTT | CSAIQGGGQPQHF
TRBJ1-1 | - | many | TRBV10-3 | TGTGCCATCAGTGTCGCCCCTGGGACATCCTTAGAAGCTTTCTTT | CAISVAPGTSLEAFF
TRBJ1-2 | - | many | TRBV4-2 | TGTGCCAGCAGCCAAGATTTTAGCCGCGGGTTTAACTATGGCTACACCTTC | CASSQDFSRGFNYGYTF
TRBJ1-1 | - | - | TRBV6-6 | TGTGCCAGCAGTTCGAACGGTGGGGCGAATACTGAAGCTTTCTTT | CASSSNGGANTEAFF
TRBJ1-2 | - | once | TRBV20-1 | TGCAGTGCTAGAGTGCCAGGGAAAGCTAACTATGGCTACACCTTC | CSARVPGKANYGYTF
TRBJ2-3 | TRBD2 | - | TRBV28 | TGTGCCAGCAGTTTAGGGGGGGTCCTTGCCACAGATACGCAGTATTTT | CASSLGGVLATDTQYF
TRBJ2-7 | - | - | TRBV4-2 | TGTGCCAGCAGCCACGAAGGAACGGGGGACAGCGGTTATCCGAGCTCCTACGAGCAGTACTTC | CASSHEGTGDSGYPSSYEQYF
TRBJ1-2 | TRBD1 | - | TRBV27 | TGTGCCAGCAGGCAAGGGGGCGGGGATGGCTACACCTTC | CASRQGGGDGYTF
TRBJ2-7 | - | - | TRBV11-2 | TGTGCCAGCAGCTTAGACCTTAGCGCGACTCCCTACGAGCAGTACTTC | CASSLDLSATPYEQYF
TRBJ2-2 | - | - | TRBV5-1 | TGCGCCAGCAGCTTGTTGGACTTCACCGGGGAGCTGTTTTTT | CASSLLDFTGELFF
TRBJ2-1 | TRBD1 | few | TRBV5-1 | TGCGCCAGCTTCCGGGACAGGGGTTACAATGAGCAGTTCTTC | CASFRDRGYNEQFF
TRBJ2-5 | TRBD1 | few | TRBV12-3/TRBV12-4 | TGTGCCAGCAGACAGGGGCTGTATGAAGAGACCCAGTACTTC | CASRQGLYEETQYF
TRBJ2-1 | - | - | TRBV20-1 | TGCAGTGCTAGAGTGTGGGCCGCTGAGCAGTTCTTC | CSARVWAAEQFF
TRBJ2-6 | - | few | TRBV28 | TGTGCCACCCGCCAAGAGGGACCCGGGGCCAACGTCCTGACTTTC | CATRQEGPGANVLTF
TRBJ1-1 | TRBD1 | few | TRBV11-2 | TGTGCCAGCAGCTTAGGTTCGCAGGGGGGGAACACTGAAGCTTTCTTT | CASSLGSQGGNTEAFF